This T cell receptor (beta chain) emerged from a study of T cells in localized non-small cell lung cancer (dated by TCRdb to 2020 to 2022). A note on the overall study: Comparing tumors with uninvolved tumor-adjacent lungs, the study looked at the T cell repertoires of hundreds of patients with early-stage NSCLC. The cohort consisted of roughly 240 treatment-naive NSCLC patients whose localized lung tumors had been resected. A mean age of roughly 66 years was recorded for the NSCLC patients, of whom 120 to 150 were male and some 100 were female.

TCR beta CDR3 regions were sequenced from DNA using the immunoSEQ Assay. The paper's processing steps were these. To compute T cell density, TCR beta template counts were normalized to usable DNA, which was estimated by amplifying housekeeping genes. Richness was estimated using the preseqR package, with extrapolation to 400,000 templates for PBMC samples and to 120,000 templates for tissue samples. Clonality was defined as one minus Pielou's evenness. To identify tissue-enriched TCRs, differential abundance testing was run on productive amino-acid clonotypes with a minimum total count of 5 and an alpha of 0.1. The Jaccard Index and the Morisita Overlap Index were used to measure how much the repertoires overlapped between compartments. GLIPH grouped TCR beta CDR3s together with public tetramer-defined viral CDR3s, and a viral motif had to include at least three viral sequences and also show V-gene enrichment. This immuneACCESS table, as held by TCRdb, lists in-frame sequences with V and J called but not all clones. Of the missing ones, under half trace to an unresolved V gene in checked studies; the others have no known cause. V and J calls and clone size follow that table, whereas D and trimming were derived from the DNA. Present in this sample are tens of thousands of clones, roughly 87% of which were seen just once. The ten biggest clones cover about 18% of the sample.

About this clone itself: Its antigen remains undetermined. No much larger clonotype is one base removed from it; base qualities were not supplied.

The study at large found these results: Uninvolved tumor-adjacent lung showed the highest T cell clonality, higher than tumor, which suggests more focused antigenic responses in the adjacent lung. Since the design was exploratory, TCR variables were selected using unadjusted p-values with no false-discovery rate correction. Longer overall survival was associated with higher T cell density in blood, whereas shorter survival was associated with higher clonality in adjacent lung. Multi-region tumor sequencing was not performed, so intratumor heterogeneity could not be excluded. A median of roughly 60 of the top 100 tumor clones turned up in the paired uninvolved adjacent lung, and around 27 of those clones also ranked among the top 100 of that same adjacent lung.

At diagnosis, tumor, uninvolved tumor-adjacent lung and peripheral blood were collected and then preserved as a mix of FFPE and fresh-frozen material. For TCR repertoire profiling, the blood samples were analyzed as peripheral blood mononuclear cells. V and J are trimmed by 8 bases and 5 bases, and the gene matches miss 8 bases of the junction. The cysteine opens and the phenylalanine closes a CDR3 of 14 amino acids. Kept here is only the CDR3 DNA, which spans 42 bases and is read in frame from base 1. From a lookup of the germline V gene (reference sequence), CDR1 and CDR2 are SEHNR and FQNEAQ. The specimen comprised peripheral blood, sampled before any cancer treatment. The sequence derives from a male donor at least 60 years old with stage III squamous cell lung carcinoma. The V and J genes are TRBV7-9 and TRBJ2-2; 7 nucleotides in the junction match TRBD2. The nucleotide sequence is TGTGCCAGCGGCCGGCTAGCGGAGACCGGGGAGCTGTTTTTT. Translated, it reads CASGRLAETGELFF.